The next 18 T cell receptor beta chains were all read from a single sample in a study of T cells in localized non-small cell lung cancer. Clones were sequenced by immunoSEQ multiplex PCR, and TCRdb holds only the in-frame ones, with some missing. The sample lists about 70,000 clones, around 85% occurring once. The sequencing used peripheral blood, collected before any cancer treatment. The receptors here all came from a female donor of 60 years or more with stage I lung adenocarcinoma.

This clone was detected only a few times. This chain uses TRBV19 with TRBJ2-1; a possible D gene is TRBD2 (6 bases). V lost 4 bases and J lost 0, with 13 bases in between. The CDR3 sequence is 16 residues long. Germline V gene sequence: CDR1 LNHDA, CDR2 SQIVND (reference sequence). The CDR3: CASSKNPGSSYNEQFF. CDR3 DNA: TGTGCCAGTAGTAAGAACCCCGGGAGCTCCTACAATGAGCAGTTCTTC.

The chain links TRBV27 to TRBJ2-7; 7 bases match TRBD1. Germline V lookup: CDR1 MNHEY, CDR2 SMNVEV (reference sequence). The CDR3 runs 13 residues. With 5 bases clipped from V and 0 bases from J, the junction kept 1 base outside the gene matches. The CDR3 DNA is TGTGCCAGCAGTGGGGACAGCTCCTACGAGCAGTACTTC. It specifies CASSGDSSYEQYF.

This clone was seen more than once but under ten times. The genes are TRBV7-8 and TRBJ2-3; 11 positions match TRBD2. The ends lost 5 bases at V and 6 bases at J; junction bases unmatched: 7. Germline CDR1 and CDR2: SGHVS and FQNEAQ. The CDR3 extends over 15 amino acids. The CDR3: CASSIGTSGRDTQYF. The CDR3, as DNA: TGTGCCAGCAGCATCGGGACTAGCGGACGGGATACGCAGTATTTT.

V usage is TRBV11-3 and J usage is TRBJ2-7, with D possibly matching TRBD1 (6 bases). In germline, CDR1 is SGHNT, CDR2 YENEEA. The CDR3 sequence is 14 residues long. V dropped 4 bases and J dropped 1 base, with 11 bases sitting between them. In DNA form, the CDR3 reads TGTGCCAGCAGCTCCATCGGACAGTCCTACGAGCAGTACTTC. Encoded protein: CASSSIGQSYEQYF.

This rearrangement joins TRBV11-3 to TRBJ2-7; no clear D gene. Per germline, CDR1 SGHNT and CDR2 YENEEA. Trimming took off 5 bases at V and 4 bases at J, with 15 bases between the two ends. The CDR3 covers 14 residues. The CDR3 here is CASSPSRVSYEQYF. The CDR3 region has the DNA TGTGCCAGCAGCCCGTCGCGCGTGTCATACGAGCAGTACTTC.

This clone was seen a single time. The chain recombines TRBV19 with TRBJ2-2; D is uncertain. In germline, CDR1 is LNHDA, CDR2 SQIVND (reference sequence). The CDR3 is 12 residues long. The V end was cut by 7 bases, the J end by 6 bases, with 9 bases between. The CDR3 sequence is CASKGVAGELFF. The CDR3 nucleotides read TGTGCCAGTAAAGGTGTGGCCGGGGAGCTGTTTTTT.

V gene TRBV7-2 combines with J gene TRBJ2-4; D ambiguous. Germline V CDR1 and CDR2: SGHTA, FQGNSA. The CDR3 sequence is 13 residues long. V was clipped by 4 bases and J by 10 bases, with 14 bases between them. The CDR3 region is CASSSTRLGIQYF. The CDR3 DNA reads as TGTGCCAGCAGCTCGACGAGGCTTGGTATTCAGTACTTC.

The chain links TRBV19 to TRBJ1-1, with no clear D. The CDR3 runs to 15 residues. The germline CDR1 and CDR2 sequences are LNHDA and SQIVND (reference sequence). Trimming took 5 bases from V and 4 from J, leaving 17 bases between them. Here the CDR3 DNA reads TGTGCCAGTAGTCCAGGCCTAATTCGGGGCACTGAAGCTTTCTTT. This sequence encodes CASSPGLIRGTEAFF.

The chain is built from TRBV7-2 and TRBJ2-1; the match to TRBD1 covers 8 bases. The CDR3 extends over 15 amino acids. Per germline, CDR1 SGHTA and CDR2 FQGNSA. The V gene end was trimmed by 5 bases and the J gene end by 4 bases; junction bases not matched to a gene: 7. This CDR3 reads CASSLTGGPYNEQFF. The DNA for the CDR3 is TGTGCCAGCAGCCTTACAGGGGGTCCTTACAATGAGCAGTTCTTC.

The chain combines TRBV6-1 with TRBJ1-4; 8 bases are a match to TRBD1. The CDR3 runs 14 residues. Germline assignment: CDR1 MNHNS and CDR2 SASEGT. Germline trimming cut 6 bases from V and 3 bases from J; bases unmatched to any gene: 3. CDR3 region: CASRQGAANEKLFF. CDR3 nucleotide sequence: TGTGCCAGCAGGCAGGGGGCGGCTAATGAAAAACTGTTTTTT.

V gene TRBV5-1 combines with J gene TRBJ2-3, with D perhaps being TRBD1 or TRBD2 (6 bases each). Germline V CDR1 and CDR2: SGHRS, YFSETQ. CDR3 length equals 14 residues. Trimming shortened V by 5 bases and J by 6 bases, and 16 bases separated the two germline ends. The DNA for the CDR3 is TGCGCCAGCAGGGGTCGGGGGACAATGGATACGCAGTATTTT. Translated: CASRGRGTMDTQYF.

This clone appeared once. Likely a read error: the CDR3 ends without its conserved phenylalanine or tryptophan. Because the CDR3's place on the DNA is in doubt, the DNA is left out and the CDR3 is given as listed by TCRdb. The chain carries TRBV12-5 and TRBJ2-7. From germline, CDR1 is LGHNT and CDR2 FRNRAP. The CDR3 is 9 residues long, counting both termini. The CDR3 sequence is CASGLRVVL.

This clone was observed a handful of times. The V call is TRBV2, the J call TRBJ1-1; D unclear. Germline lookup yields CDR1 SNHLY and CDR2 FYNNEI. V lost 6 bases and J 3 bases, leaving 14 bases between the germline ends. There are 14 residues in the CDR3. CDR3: CASRGGGGYTEAFF. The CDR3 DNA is TGTGCCAGCAGGGGTGGCGGTGGGTACACTGAAGCTTTCTTT.

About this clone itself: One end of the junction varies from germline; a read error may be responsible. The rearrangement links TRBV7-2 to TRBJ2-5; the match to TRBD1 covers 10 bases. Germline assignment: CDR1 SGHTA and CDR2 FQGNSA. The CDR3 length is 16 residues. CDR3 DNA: TGTGCCAGCAGTTTAGTCGACAGGGGGCGACAAGAGACCCAGTACTTC. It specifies CASSLVDRGRQETQYF.

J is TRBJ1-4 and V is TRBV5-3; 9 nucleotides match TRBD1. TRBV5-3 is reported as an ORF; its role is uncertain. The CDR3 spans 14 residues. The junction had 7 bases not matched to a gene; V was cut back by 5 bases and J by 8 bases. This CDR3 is CARRCGQGIEKLFF. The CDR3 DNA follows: TGTGCCAGAAGATGTGGACAGGGGATCGAAAAACTGTTTTTT.

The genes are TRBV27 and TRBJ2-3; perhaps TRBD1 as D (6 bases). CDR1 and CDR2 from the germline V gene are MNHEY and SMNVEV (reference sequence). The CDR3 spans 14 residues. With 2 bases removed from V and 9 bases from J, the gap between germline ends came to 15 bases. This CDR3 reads CASSLSRAGDTQYF. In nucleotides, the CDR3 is TGTGCCAGCAGTTTAAGCCGAGCAGGGGACACGCAGTATTTT.

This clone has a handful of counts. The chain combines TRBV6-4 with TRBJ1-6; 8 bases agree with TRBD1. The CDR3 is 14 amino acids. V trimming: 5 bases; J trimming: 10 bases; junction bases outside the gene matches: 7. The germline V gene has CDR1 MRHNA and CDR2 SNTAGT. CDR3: CASSLTGDGSPLHF. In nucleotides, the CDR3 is TGTGCCAGCAGTCTGACAGGGGATGGATCACCCCTCCACTTT.

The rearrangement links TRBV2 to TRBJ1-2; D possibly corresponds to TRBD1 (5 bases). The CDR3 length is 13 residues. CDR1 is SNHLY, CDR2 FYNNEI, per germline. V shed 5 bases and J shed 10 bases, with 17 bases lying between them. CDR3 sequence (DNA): TGTGCCAGCAGTCCAACAGGACCCCTTATCTACACCTTC. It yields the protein CASSPTGPLIYTF.